This passage covers 30 T cell receptor beta chains from one sample sequenced in a study of CD4 T cells in relation to SARS-CoV-2 and coronaviruses. TCRdb's copy holds only in-frame clones and misses some; the assay was immunoSEQ multiplex PCR. The sample records roughly 30,000 clones, 70% to 85% being singletons. Their cognate antigens are unknown. Before the COVID-19 pandemic, during about 2010-2018, CD4+ T cells were taken from unexposed donors. CD4+ T cells were isolated from the cells after 10 days of culture. Sequenced input: CD4+ T cells from PBMCs, cultured in vitro. The receptors were gathered from a human donor in good health.

The V gene is TRBV5-5, the J gene TRBJ2-7; possibly TRBD1 for D (5 bases). The CDR3 sequence is 12 residues long. V dropped 4 bases and J dropped 6 bases, with 11 bases sitting between them. Germline V gene lookup returns CDR1 SGHKS and CDR2 YYEKEE (reference sequence). CDR3 bases: TGTGCCAGCAGCCTAGGGGTTGGCGAGCAGTACTTC. Its translation is CASSLGVGEQYF.

The chain uses TRBV28 and TRBJ1-5, with a weak D call TRBD1 (6 bases). Germline V gene data show CDR1 as MDHEN and CDR2 as SYDVKM. CDR3 size: 16 residues. The V end was cut by 7 bases, the J end by 6 bases, with 22 bases between. DNA of the CDR3: TGTGCCAGCAACTCAAAAGGAGGGGGTCATTTTCAGCCCCAGCATTTT. The encoded protein is CASNSKGGGHFQPQHF.

This rearrangement joins TRBV19 to TRBJ1-2, with D maybe TRBD1 (5 bases). CDR1 is LNHDA, CDR2 SQIVND, per germline (reference sequence). The CDR3 has 13 residues. V shed 6 bases and J shed 4 bases, with 12 bases lying between them. In DNA form, the CDR3 reads TGTGCCAGTAGATGGGGGACTGGCTATGGCTACACCTTC. Protein sequence: CASRWGTGYGYTF.

This clone was seen a single time. The genes are TRBV5-6 and TRBJ2-5, with 10 bases fitting TRBD2. The V segment lost 0 bases and the J segment 2 bases; nucleotides outside the gene matches: 10. From germline, CDR1 is SGHDT and CDR2 YYEEEE. This CDR3 has 18 residues. Here the CDR3 DNA reads TGTGCCAGCAGCTTGGTGGGGGAGGGAGCGGGGGGGCAAGAGACCCAGTACTTC. Its translation is CASSLVGEGAGGQETQYF.

The chain employs TRBV19 and TRBJ2-7; TRBD2 might be the D (6 bases). V dropped 4 bases and J dropped 4 bases, with 14 bases sitting between them. This CDR3 has 14 residues. Per germline, CDR1 LNHDA and CDR2 SQIVND (reference sequence). The CDR3 DNA reads as TGTGCCAGTAGTAAAAGCCGGGGGAGGTACGAGCAGTACTTC. Translation gives CASSKSRGRYEQYF.

This clone was recorded only once. This sequence joins TRBV3-1 (or the pseudogene TRBV3-2) and TRBJ2-2; D is possibly TRBD1 (6 bases). V lost 1 base and J 6 bases, leaving 6 bases between the germline ends. Germline V gene lookup returns CDR1 LGHDT and CDR2 YNNKEL (reference sequence). The CDR3 sequence is 13 residues long. The CDR3 coding sequence is TGTGCCAGCAGCCAAGCAGGGGCCGGGGAGCTGTTTTTT. It codes for CASSQAGAGELFF.

The V and J genes are TRBV9 and TRBJ2-3; D gene unclear. Trimming left V 0 bases short and J 1 base short, with 9 bases between. The germline CDR1 and CDR2 sequences are SGDLS and YYNGEE. The CDR3 is made up of 15 amino acids. CDR3 DNA sequence: TGTGCCAGCAGCGTAGAACCAGACCGCACAGATACGCAGTATTTT. Translating gives CASSVEPDRTDTQYF.

J is TRBJ2-7 and V is TRBV28; 8 bases are shared with TRBD2. V lost 5 bases and J lost 1; bases outside the gene matches: 13. This CDR3 is built from 17 residues. Per the germline V gene, CDR1 is MDHEN and CDR2 is SYDVKM. CDR3 region: CASSGGQIAGRSYEQYF. In nucleotides, the CDR3 is TGTGCCAGCAGTGGCGGCCAGATAGCGGGGCGGTCCTACGAGCAGTACTTC.

This clone came up a few times. This chain links TRBV5-6 with TRBJ2-5; D possibly matches TRBD1 or TRBD2 (5 bases each). Germline V gene lookup returns CDR1 SGHDT and CDR2 YYEEEE. CDR3 length equals 15 residues. The V end was cut by 1 base, the J end by 6 bases, with 16 bases between. The CDR3 protein is CASSLWGRGRKTQYF. The CDR3 coding sequence is TGTGCCAGCAGCTTGTGGGGCCGGGGACGGAAGACCCAGTACTTC. Full variable domain (remainder filled in from reference TRBV5-6 and TRBJ2-5): DAGVTQSPTHLIKTRGQQVTLRCSPKSGHDTVSWYQQALGQGPQFIFQYYEEEERQRGNFPDRFSGHQFPNYSSELNVNALLLGDSALYLCASSLWGRGRKTQYFGPGTRLLVL.

This chain uses TRBV11-1 with TRBJ1-2; possible D gene TRBD1, 6 bases. V lost 0 bases, J lost 0 bases, and 20 bases lay in between. The CDR3 is 19 amino acids. CDR1 SGHAT and CDR2 FQDESV come from the germline V gene (reference sequence). The CDR3 DNA reads TGTGCCAGCAGCTTAGCGCTCGGGACACCGGACTCCCCTAACTATGGCTACACCTTC. Its translation: CASSLALGTPDSPNYGYTF.

The chain employs TRBV27 and TRBJ1-5; D perhaps matches TRBD1 (6 bases). The CDR3 contains 15 residues. Germline V gene data show CDR1 as MNHEY and CDR2 as SMNVEV (reference sequence). V was pared by 4 bases and J by 6 bases, with 16 bases between. The CDR3 loop reads CASSYLGGMGQPQHF. The CDR3 DNA sequence: TGTGCCAGCAGTTACCTTGGGGGCATGGGTCAGCCCCAGCATTTT.

The chain combines TRBV19 with TRBJ2-1; possible D gene TRBD2, 5 bases. This CDR3 contains 12 residues. Trimming removed 6 bases from V and 9 bases from J, with 12 bases in between. CDR1 LNHDA and CDR2 SQIVND come from the germline V gene (reference sequence). The CDR3 here is CASSQRAGEQFF. For the CDR3, the DNA is TGTGCCAGTAGCCAGAGGGCGGGTGAGCAGTTCTTC.

The count of this clone is one. The V call is TRBV5-1, the J call TRBJ2-1; 8 nucleotides match TRBD2. The length of the CDR3 is 19 residues. Unmatched junction bases numbered 16, after V lost 5 bases and J lost 0 bases. Per the germline V gene, CDR1 is SGHRS and CDR2 is YFSETQ. The CDR3 spells CASRFYVREARSSYNEQFF. The CDR3, as DNA: TGCGCCAGCAGGTTTTACGTGCGGGAGGCCCGGAGCTCCTACAATGAGCAGTTCTTC.

This chain joins TRBV3-1 (or the pseudogene TRBV3-2) and TRBJ2-1; D gene uncertain. CDR1 and CDR2 from the germline V gene are LGHDT and YNNKEL (reference sequence). V was clipped by 5 bases and J by 0 bases, with 11 bases between them. The CDR3 totals 15 residues. Written as DNA, the CDR3 is TGTGCCAGCAGCTTCCAACCTAGCTCCTACAATGAGCAGTTCTTC. Protein sequence: CASSFQPSSYNEQFF.

This clone occurred a few times. The V and J genes are TRBV7-9 and TRBJ2-3; D is unclear. The CDR3 extends over 12 amino acids. Looked up from germline, CDR1 is SEHNR and CDR2 is FQNEAQ (reference sequence). V shed 4 bases and J shed 4 bases, with 6 bases lying between them. This CDR3 reads CASSSDADTQYF. The CDR3 DNA reads as TGTGCCAGCAGCTCGGACGCAGATACGCAGTATTTT. The full variable domain, rest sourced from reference TRBV7-9 and TRBJ2-3, is DTGVSQNPRHKITKRGQNVTFRCDPISEHNRLYWYRQTLGQGPEFLTYFQNEAQLEKSRLLSDRFSAERPKGSFSTLEIQRTEQGDSAMYLCASSSDADTQYFGPGTRLTVL.

V is TRBV19 and J is TRBJ1-1, with 8 bases identical to TRBD1. J lost 3 bases, V lost 4 bases, and 1 base had no gene match. Germline lookup yields CDR1 LNHDA and CDR2 SQIVND (reference sequence). This CDR3 spans 13 amino acids. CDR3 nucleotides: TGTGCCAGTAGTAAGGACAGGGACACTGAAGCTTTCTTT. This sequence encodes CASSKDRDTEAFF.

The V call is TRBV7-2, the J call TRBJ1-1; D gene unclear. The CDR3 runs to 12 residues. The germline CDR1 and CDR2 sequences are SGHTA and FQGNSA. Trimming cost V 3 bases and J 5 bases, with 7 bases left between them. The CDR3 DNA reads as TGTGCCAGCAGCTTCCCAAATACTGAAGCTTTCTTT. Its translation: CASSFPNTEAFF.

The V and J genes are TRBV7-9 and TRBJ2-7; a weak D match, TRBD2 (5 bases). There are 15 residues in the CDR3. Looked up from germline, CDR1 is SEHNR and CDR2 is FQNEAQ (reference sequence). Trimming stripped 1 base from V and 1 base from J, with 11 bases between. In DNA form, the CDR3 reads TGTGCCAGCAGCTTAGGGCGGGTCCCTTCCTACGAGCAGTACTTC. The encoded protein is CASSLGRVPSYEQYF.

V and J are TRBV4-1 and TRBJ1-1, with 9 bases matching TRBD1. Germline CDR1 MGHRA, CDR2 YSYEKL. CDR3 length: 16 residues. Trimming cost V 4 bases and J 0 bases; bases outside gene matches: 6. The CDR3 DNA follows: TGCGCCAGCAGCCGAGGGACAGGGAGCATGAACACTGAAGCTTTCTTT. Its translation is CASSRGTGSMNTEAFF.

The chain couples TRBV6-2 or TRBV6-3 to TRBJ2-7, with 7 bases fitting TRBD1. The germline V gene has CDR1 MNHEY and CDR2 SVGEGT. This CDR3 is built from 16 residues. V was pared by 0 bases and J by 3 bases, with 8 bases of the junction left unmatched. For the CDR3, the DNA is TGTGCCAGCAGTTACTCCACAGACAGGGCCGACTACGAGCAGTACTTC. Encoded protein: CASSYSTDRADYEQYF.

This sequence joins TRBV5-1 and TRBJ2-2, with TRBD2 matching 8 bases. The CDR3 totals 16 residues. J gave up 0 bases and V 3 bases, and 4 bases lay outside the gene matches. Germline V gene data show CDR1 as SGHRS and CDR2 as YFSETQ. The CDR3 reads CASSSIAGPNTGELFF. The CDR3 region has the DNA TGCGCCAGCAGCTCGATAGCGGGACCGAACACCGGGGAGCTGTTTTTT.

This clone was recorded a few times. The chain links TRBV19 to TRBJ1-3; tentatively, D is TRBD1 (5 bases). V lost 11 bases and J 0 bases, leaving 14 bases between the germline ends. The CDR3 is made up of 14 amino acids. Per germline, CDR1 LNHDA and CDR2 SQIVND (reference sequence). CDR3 loop: CASGPSLSGNTIYF. CDR3 sequence (DNA): TGTGCCTCGGGACCTTCTCTCTCTGGAAACACCATATATTTT.

V usage is TRBV4-3 and J usage is TRBJ1-1, with 9 bases matching TRBD1. The CDR3 loop spans 16 amino acids. The junction had 4 bases not matched to a gene; V was cut back by 0 bases and J by 2 bases. Germline V CDR1 and CDR2: LGHNA, YSLEER. The CDR3 coding sequence is TGCGCCAGCAGCCAAGATCCACAGGGGGCTAACACTGAAGCTTTCTTT. It yields the protein CASSQDPQGANTEAFF.

The V gene is TRBV4-3, the J gene TRBJ2-4; perhaps D is TRBD1 or TRBD2 (5 bases each). Trimming took off 1 base at V and 7 bases at J, with 14 bases between the two ends. Looked up from germline, CDR1 is LGHNA and CDR2 is YSLEER. The CDR3 contains 15 residues. DNA of the CDR3: TGCGCCAGCAGCCAAGTGGGGAGTGGGGCGAACATTCAGTACTTC. This gives the protein CASSQVGSGANIQYF.

The gene calls are TRBV3-1 (or the pseudogene TRBV3-2) and TRBJ2-7; TRBD2 might be the D (5 bases). Trimming cost V 1 base and J 2 bases, with 9 bases left between them. CDR1 is LGHDT, CDR2 YNNKEL, per germline (reference sequence). This CDR3 spans 14 amino acids. CDR3 sequence: CASSQGRGPYEQYF. CDR3 DNA sequence: TGTGCCAGCAGCCAAGGGAGAGGGCCCTACGAGCAGTACTTC.

This clone was seen more than once but under ten times. CDR3 sequence reads: CASSSYRGKSNQPQHF. CDR3 sequence (DNA): TGTGCCAGCAGCAGTTACAGGGGTAAAAGCAATCAGCCCCAGCATTTT. The J gene is TRBJ1-5, the V gene TRBV21-1; the DNA was not compared with TRBD1, the D call given in the table. TRBV21-1 is a recognized pseudogene. The CDR3 has 16 amino acids.

The rearrangement links TRBV19 to TRBJ1-1; D is uncertain. This CDR3 spans 16 amino acids. Germline CDR1 is LNHDA and CDR2 is SQIVND (reference sequence). V gave up 1 base and J gave up 0 bases, with 12 bases separating them. This CDR3 is CASSIARTALNTEAFF. CDR3 DNA: TGTGCCAGTAGTATAGCCCGAACAGCCCTGAACACTGAAGCTTTCTTT.

DNA of the CDR3: TGTGCCACCAGCAAGGAGAGACAGGGGGTAGAGTATGGCTACACCTTC. It is translated as CATSKERQGVEYGYTF. V gene TRBV15 combines with J gene TRBJ1-2; TRBD1 agrees at 9 bases. Trimming removed 4 bases from V and 5 bases from J; junction bases left unmatched: 11. CDR1 and CDR2 from the germline V gene are LNHNV and YYDKDF (reference sequence). The CDR3 runs 16 residues. Full variable domain (rest looked up from reference TRBV15 and TRBJ1-2): DAMVIQNPRYQVTQFGKPVTLSCSQTLNHNVMYWYQQKSSQAPKLLFHYYDKDFNNEADTPDNFQSRRPNTSFCFLDIRSPGLGDTAMYLCATSKERQGVEYGYTFGSGTRLTVV.

This sequence joins TRBV9 and TRBJ2-3, with 9 bases fitting TRBD2. The CDR3 is made up of 16 amino acids. The germline V gene has CDR1 SGDLS and CDR2 YYNGEE. With V trimmed by 4 bases and J by 2 bases, 8 bases remained unmatched. CDR3 sequence reads: CASSTASGVNTDTQYF. The CDR3 DNA sequence: TGTGCCAGCAGCACCGCTAGCGGGGTGAACACAGATACGCAGTATTTT.

In its sample, this clone was seen a few times. The gene calls are TRBV4-1 and TRBJ2-7, with TRBD2 matching 14 bases. This CDR3 has 16 residues. Losses at the gene ends were 3 bases for V and 6 bases for J; bases not matched to a gene: 7. The V gene's germline CDR1 is MGHRA and CDR2 YSYEKL. CDR3 in amino acids: CASSHTGLAGDSEQYF. The CDR3 DNA reads as TGCGCCAGCAGCCATACGGGACTAGCGGGAGACAGCGAGCAGTACTTC.